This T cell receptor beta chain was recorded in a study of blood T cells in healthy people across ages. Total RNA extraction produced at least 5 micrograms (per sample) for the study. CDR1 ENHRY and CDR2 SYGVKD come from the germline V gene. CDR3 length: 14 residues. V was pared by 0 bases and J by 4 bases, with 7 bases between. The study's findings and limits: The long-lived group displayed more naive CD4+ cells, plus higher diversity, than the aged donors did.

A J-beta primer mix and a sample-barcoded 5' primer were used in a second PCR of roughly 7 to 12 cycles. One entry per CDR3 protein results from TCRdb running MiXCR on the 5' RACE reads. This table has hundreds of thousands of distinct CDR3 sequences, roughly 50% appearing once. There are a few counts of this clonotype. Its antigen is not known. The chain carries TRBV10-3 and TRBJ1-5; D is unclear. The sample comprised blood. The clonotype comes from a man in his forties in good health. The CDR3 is CAISESTANQPQHF. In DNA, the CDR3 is TGTGCCATCAGTGAGTCGACCGCAAATCAGCCCCAGCATTTT.